These T cell receptor beta chains were read from a single sample in a study of T cell changes during pregnancy in multiple sclerosis. Here immunoSEQ multiplex PCR was the method, and the copy in TCRdb shows in-frame clones only, minus some. The sample consists of some 60,000 clones, around 91% of them appearing once. Material: peripheral blood, obtained after pregnancy. Receptors originate from a female donor with multiple sclerosis, enrolled in a pregnancy study. Each CDR3 is given with its conserved first and last residue. A D gene is named only where the DNA matches it firmly. Not all rows give a size; the values are once, few, many and, for expanded clones, a class.

v_call	clone_size	j_call	d_call	cdr3_aa
TRBV30	NA	TRBJ1-1	NA	CAWSVSGVNTEAFF
TRBV7-3	few	TRBJ2-3	NA	CASSFSGSTDTQYF
TRBV11-2	NA	TRBJ1-2	NA	CASSGLRLGGYTF
TRBV6-1	once	TRBJ1-2	NA	CAIPDDYGFAGYTF
TRBV5-1	NA	TRBJ2-3	NA	CASSRRGAGTDTQYF
TRBV7-3	NA	TRBJ2-7	TRBD1	CASSLGQASSYEQYF
TRBV25-1	NA	TRBJ1-2	NA	CASSDESPYGYTF
TRBV4-3	NA	TRBJ1-1	NA	CASSQDRGGWGTEAFF
TRBV5-1	once	TRBJ2-3	TRBD2	CASAEGKAGGFPSTDTQYF
TRBV29-1	NA	TRBJ1-2	NA	CSVGLSYGYTF
TRBV6-1	once	TRBJ2-5	TRBD1	CASTRQGLGETQYF
TRBV18	NA	TRBJ1-4	TRBD1	CASSFGTGEKLFF
TRBV9	NA	TRBJ2-1	NA	CASSVGPPVEGYNEQFF
TRBV5-1	NA	TRBJ2-7	TRBD1	CASKETGKAEQYF
TRBV28	NA	TRBJ1-5	NA	CASTSGGSNQPQHF
TRBV9	NA	TRBJ1-2	NA	CASSVGGQVQTGYTF
TRBV9	NA	TRBJ2-2	NA	CASSVRGATRTGELFF
TRBV5-1	NA	TRBJ1-4	NA	CASSSTGHYNEKLFF
TRBV6-1	NA	TRBJ1-2	NA	CASSVRVLFYGYTF
TRBV7-8	NA	TRBJ2-7	NA	CASSLMTVYEQYF
TRBV30	NA	TRBJ2-1	TRBD2	CAWALAGGPYNEQFF
TRBV12-5	NA	TRBJ1-1	NA	CASGPEGGFTEAFF
TRBV30	few	TRBJ1-6	TRBD1	CAWSTTPGQGNSPLHF
TRBV28	NA	TRBJ2-1	TRBD2	CASSLYGGGGADNEQFF
TRBV13	NA	TRBJ2-2	TRBD1	CASSANRGRTGELFF
TRBV2	NA	TRBJ2-3	TRBD2	CAGLAGRFSTDTQYF